This T cell receptor beta chain was captured in a study of early T cells in non-severe SARS-CoV-2 infection. Study findings and constraints: Sequences matched to VDJdb favored anti-spike CD8 responses, while private and CD4 specificities were missed.

At least ten counts were recorded for this clonotype. Its antigen is unknown. Unique molecular identifiers were attached to individual cDNA molecules. TCRdb used MiXCR to reprocess the 5' RACE reads, holding one entry per CDR3 protein. The repertoire holds 45,000 to 70,000 distinct CDR3 sequences, approximately 6.2% seen once, with roughly 4% in the top ten. The CDR3 contains 15 residues. Germline-derived CDR1 and CDR2 are DFQATT and SNEGSKA (reference sequence). J was trimmed by 0 bases and V by 4 bases; bases with no gene match: 9. Sequenced: whole blood. This TCR was recovered from an adult who was a healthcare worker with PCR-confirmed SARS-CoV-2 infection or an uninfected control (not recorded which). V and J are TRBV20-1 and TRBJ2-7; 7 bases line up with TRBD1. CDR3 region: CSAIQPGQHSYEQYF. The CDR3 nucleotides read TGCAGTGCTATACAACCGGGACAGCACTCCTACGAGCAGTACTTC.